A single sample is the source of the 8 T cell receptor beta chains below, sequenced in a study of cytomegalovirus exposure and HLA in healthy donors. PCR used 60 Vbeta primers and 13 Jbeta primers. Sequenced by immunoSEQ multiplex PCR; TCRdb stores in-frame clones only, minus some. In total, the table holds 20,000 to 25,000 clones. Sequencing was done on a sample of PBMCs. The receptors here all came from a man in his fifties or sixties in good health and CMV-seropositive.

The V and J genes are TRBV18 and TRBJ1-2; 7 nucleotides line up with TRBD1. Trimming took 6 bases from V and 2 from J; bases not matched to a gene: 6. CDR1 is KGHSH and CDR2 is LQKENI in the germline V gene. The CDR3 spans 14 residues. Written as DNA, the CDR3 is TGTGCCAGCTCTCCCGGGACAGAAAACTATGGCTACACCTTC. Protein product: CASSPGTENYGYTF.

The rearrangement uses TRBV4-2 and TRBJ2-7, with 7 nucleotides matching TRBD2. V lost 5 bases to trimming and J lost 2 bases; unmatched junction nucleotides: 6. CDR3 length equals 14 residues. CDR1 is LGHNA and CDR2 is YNFKEQ in the germline V gene. CDR3 protein: CASSSGGGTYEQYF. The CDR3 nucleotides read TGTGCCAGCAGCTCGGGGGGAGGGACCTACGAGCAGTACTTC.

This chain links TRBV28 with TRBJ1-5; possibly TRBD1 for D (6 bases). Trimming took 4 bases from V and 4 from J, leaving 14 bases between them. Germline V gene data show CDR1 as MDHEN and CDR2 as SYDVKM. The CDR3 runs to 15 residues. The CDR3: CASSSNDRLNQPQHF. The DNA of the CDR3 is TGTGCCAGCAGTTCTAATGACAGGCTGAATCAGCCCCAGCATTTT.

CDR3 coding DNA: TGCGCCAGCAGCGGGACAGAGTTGAACACCGGGGAGCTGTTTTTT. It specifies CASSGTELNTGELFF. The genes are TRBV5-1 and TRBJ2-2; 7 bases match TRBD1. The germline V gene encodes CDR1 SGHRS and CDR2 YFSETQ. V gave up 4 bases and J gave up 1 base; unmatched junction bases: 4. The CDR3 runs to 15 residues.

CDR3 sequence (DNA): TGTGCCAGCATTACGGTTTCCAAGGGGGAGCAGTTCTTC. Translated, it gives CASITVSKGEQFF. The chain uses TRBV6-1 and TRBJ2-1; D is perhaps TRBD1 (5 bases). This CDR3 spans 13 amino acids. Germline-derived CDR1 and CDR2 are MNHNS and SASEGT. Trimming shortened V by 7 bases and J by 10 bases, and 17 bases separated the two germline ends.

The rearrangement uses TRBV29-1 and TRBJ2-7; possibly TRBD2 for D (7 bases). From germline, CDR1 is SQVTM and CDR2 ANQGSEA. CDR3 length equals 12 residues. Deletions cut 4 bases from V and 6 bases from J, with 13 bases between. The CDR3 sequence: CSVGGGGREQYF. The CDR3 DNA reads TGCAGCGTTGGAGGGGGGGGCCGCGAGCAGTACTTC.

The chain has TRBV7-8 and TRBJ2-7, with 7 positions matching TRBD1. The J segment lost 2 bases and the V segment lost 5 bases, leaving 6 bases of the junction unmatched. This CDR3 region has 14 residues. CDR1 is SGHVS, CDR2 FQNEAQ, per germline. CDR3 in amino acids: CASSLQGLTYEQYF. In DNA form, the CDR3 reads TGTGCCAGCAGCCTACAGGGGTTAACCTACGAGCAGTACTTC. The full variable domain, its missing parts supplied by reference TRBV7-8 and TRBJ2-7, is GAGVSQSPRYKVAKRGQDVALRCDPISGHVSLFWYQQALGQGPEFLTYFQNEAQLDKSGLPSDRFFAERPEGSVSTLKIQRTQQEDSAVYLCASSLQGLTYEQYFGPGTRLTVT.

The rearrangement uses TRBV2 and TRBJ1-4; no firm D call. The germline V and J ends were trimmed by 4 bases and 5 bases, with 8 bases remaining between them. The V gene's germline CDR1 is SNHLY and CDR2 FYNNEI. The CDR3 covers 13 residues. CDR3 sequence (DNA): TGTGCCAGCAGTGCTATTTCAAATGAAAAACTGTTTTTT. Amino acids: CASSAISNEKLFF.